The 29 T cell receptor beta chains below were found in one sample sequenced in a study of chemoradiotherapy in HPV16-positive cancers. Method: immunoSEQ multiplex PCR; TCRdb's copy keeps in-frame clones and lacks some. This table has 810 or so clones, over 65% appearing once. The material was tumor tissue, obtained from a patient who underwent chemoradiotherapy. Receptor source: a human donor with HPV-associated anogenital cancer.

The chain has TRBV5-1 and TRBJ2-7; no reliable D call. V was trimmed by 4 bases and J by 3 bases, leaving 11 bases between them. Germline V CDR1 and CDR2: SGHRS, YFSETQ. There are 13 residues in the CDR3. CDR3 bases: TGCGCCAGCAGCCCGACAATTGGCTACGAGCAGTACTTC. This translates into CASSPTIGYEQYF.

The CDR3 nucleotides are TGTGCCAGCAGTTCACGGGACAGCTCCTACGAGCAGTACTTC. Protein sequence: CASSSRDSSYEQYF. The V gene is TRBV6-6, the J gene TRBJ2-7; 7 bases are a match to TRBD1. The V gene end was trimmed by 4 bases and the J gene end by 0 bases; junction bases not matched to a gene: 3. The length of the CDR3 is 14 residues. CDR1 is MNHNY, CDR2 SVGAGI, per germline (reference sequence).

The count of this clone is one. The chain uses TRBV18 and TRBJ2-2; 9 bases line up with TRBD1. The ends lost 0 bases at V and 1 base at J; junction bases unmatched: 3. CDR3 size: 17 residues. CDR1 and CDR2 (germline): KGHSH, LQKENI. The DNA for the CDR3 is TGTGCCAGCTCACCACCGGAGGGACAGGGGAACACCGGGGAGCTGTTTTTT. Protein product: CASSPPEGQGNTGELFF.

The V gene is TRBV7-3, the J gene TRBJ2-2; no firm D call. Germline lookup yields CDR1 SGHTA and CDR2 FQGTGA. The CDR3 consists of 14 residues. V was pared by 5 bases and J by 0 bases, with 7 bases between. The CDR3 DNA sequence: TGTGCCAGCAGCCCCTATTCGAACACCGGGGAGCTGTTTTTT. Translating gives CASSPYSNTGELFF.

The CDR3 bases are TGTGCCAGCCTGAAGGGGGGGGACTTAGCCTACGAGCAGTACTTC. Amino acids: CASLKGGDLAYEQYF. The chain links TRBV2 to TRBJ2-7, with a weak D call TRBD2 (7 bases). The V end was cut by 8 bases, the J end by 2 bases, with 19 bases between. The CDR3 loop spans 15 amino acids. The V gene's germline CDR1 is SNHLY and CDR2 FYNNEI.

This clone has more than one count but fewer than ten. CDR3 in DNA: TGTGCCAGCAGTTTCCTCGAGGAGGGGGCCAACGTCCTGACTTTC. Translation gives CASSFLEEGANVLTF. The chain uses TRBV28 and TRBJ2-6; D unresolved. V lost 3 bases and J 4 bases, leaving 10 bases between the germline ends. Germline V gene data show CDR1 as MDHEN and CDR2 as SYDVKM. The CDR3 totals 15 residues.

This chain links TRBV18 with TRBJ2-7, with 11 bases fitting TRBD2. CDR1 is KGHSH and CDR2 is LQKENI in the germline V gene. With 6 bases clipped from V and 3 bases from J, the junction kept 4 bases outside the gene matches. This CDR3 has 14 amino acids. CDR3 in amino acids: CASSTGTSGYEQYF. The CDR3 region has the DNA TGTGCCAGCTCTACAGGGACTAGCGGCTACGAGCAGTACTTC.

This clone has only a few counts. The rearrangement links TRBV2 to TRBJ1-1; D perhaps matches TRBD1 (6 bases). In germline, CDR1 is SNHLY, CDR2 FYNNEI. The CDR3 extends over 13 amino acids. The V end lost 2 bases, the J end lost 5 bases, and 9 bases lay between the germline ends. The CDR3 DNA reads TGTGCCAGCAGTGAACAGGGGCTGACTGAAGCTTTCTTT. Protein product: CASSEQGLTEAFF.

This rearrangement joins TRBV7-2 to TRBJ2-3, with D possibly TRBD1 on 6 matching bases. Deletions cut 1 base from V and 2 bases from J, with 10 bases between. This CDR3 is built from 15 residues. Germline-derived CDR1 and CDR2 are SGHTA and FQGNSA. The CDR3 region is CASSLDRVYTDTQYF. CDR3 nucleotide sequence: TGTGCCAGCAGCTTAGACAGGGTTTACACAGATACGCAGTATTTT.

V and J are TRBV15 and TRBJ2-2; D gene uncertain. This CDR3 contains 14 residues. Trimming removed 0 bases at V and 4 bases at J, with 6 bases between. Germline CDR1 and CDR2: LNHNV and YYDKDF (reference sequence). The CDR3 sequence: CATSRDIGTGELFF. DNA of the CDR3: TGTGCCACCAGCAGAGATATCGGCACCGGGGAGCTGTTTTTT.

The chain uses TRBV28 and TRBJ1-3, with D possibly matching TRBD1 (5 bases). Germline V CDR1 and CDR2: MDHEN, SYDVKM. The V and J ends lost 9 bases and 4 bases respectively, with 22 bases between them. The CDR3 has 16 amino acids. The CDR3 spells CASGTVSYRFGNTIYF. CDR3 coding DNA: TGTGCCAGTGGTACGGTTTCGTACAGGTTCGGAAACACCATATATTTT.

In its sample, this clone was seen once. The genes are TRBV29-1 and TRBJ1-3; 9 bases align to TRBD1. CDR1 SQVTM and CDR2 ANQGSEA come from the germline V gene. CDR3 length: 14 residues. Trimming at V came to 7 bases and at J to 0 bases, leaving 4 bases not matched to a gene. The CDR3 sequence: CSAGTGISGNTIYF. The CDR3 nucleotides are TGCAGCGCGGGGACAGGGATCTCTGGAAACACCATATATTTT.

This rearrangement joins TRBV5-4 to TRBJ2-7, with 10 bases aligning to TRBD2. Germline V gives CDR1 SGHNT, CDR2 YYREEE (reference sequence). The CDR3 runs 14 residues. V was clipped by 5 bases and J by 4 bases; unmatched bases: 6. DNA of the CDR3: TGTGCCAGCAGTACTAGCGGGAAAGGATACGAGCAGTACTTC. Translating gives CASSTSGKGYEQYF.

The V call is TRBV7-2, the J call TRBJ2-3; 7 bases match TRBD1. The CDR3 runs 14 residues. Germline loops: CDR1 SGHTA, CDR2 FQGNSA. The trim removed 1 base at V and 5 bases at J, leaving 3 bases unmatched. The CDR3 reads CASSLVQGIDTQYF. The CDR3 nucleotides read TGTGCCAGCAGCTTAGTACAGGGGATAGATACGCAGTATTTT.

Remarks on this clone: One end of the junction fails to match germline, which may point to a read error. The chain carries TRBV7-7 and TRBJ2-2; D ambiguous. The CDR3 spans 16 residues. Per germline, CDR1 SSHAT and CDR2 FNYEAQ (reference sequence). CDR3 protein: CASSLGSPSNTGELFF. Written as DNA, the CDR3 is TGTGCTAGCAGCTTAGGAAGCCCTTCGAACACCGGGGAGCTGTTTTTT. The full variable domain, its missing parts supplied by reference TRBV7-7 and TRBJ2-2, is GAGVSQSPRYKVTKRGQDVTLRCDPISSHATLYWYQQALGQGPEFLTYFNYEAQPDKSGLPSDRFSAERPEGSISTLTIQRTEQRDSAMYRCASSLGSPSNTGELFFGEGSRLTVL.

The J gene is TRBJ2-7, the V gene TRBV29-1; D remains unclear. Deletions cut 6 bases from V and 6 bases from J, with 18 bases between. CDR3 length equals 13 residues. Per the germline V gene, CDR1 is SQVTM and CDR2 is ANQGSEA. The CDR3 region is CSVAPGAPTEQYF. CDR3 bases: TGCAGCGTAGCTCCCGGCGCTCCTACCGAGCAGTACTTC.

The chain is built from TRBV5-3 and TRBJ1-4; 9 bases are a match to TRBD1. TRBV5-3 has ORF status, its function being uncertain. CDR3 length: 19 residues. V gave up 2 bases and J gave up 0 bases; unmatched junction bases: 11. CDR3 in amino acids: CARSFPQGARETTNEKLFF. In nucleotides, the CDR3 is TGTGCCAGAAGCTTTCCACAGGGGGCAAGGGAGACAACTAATGAAAAACTGTTTTTT.

V usage is TRBV11-3 and J usage is TRBJ2-7; 11 nucleotides match TRBD2. Germline values: CDR1 SGHNT, CDR2 YENEEA. The V and J ends lost 2 bases and 5 bases, in that order; junction bases with no gene match: 11. The CDR3 contains 17 residues. The CDR3 DNA is TGTGCCAGCAGCTTAACTAGCGGGAGTACCCCCGGGCACGAGCAGTACTTC. Translating gives CASSLTSGSTPGHEQYF.

The chain recombines TRBV6-5 with TRBJ2-7, with TRBD1 identical over 12 bases. V dropped 2 bases and J dropped 4; count of bases not matched to a gene: 3. This CDR3 is built from 15 residues. Germline CDR1 and CDR2: MNHEY and SVGAGI. DNA for the CDR3: TGTGCCAGCAGTTACAGGGACAGGGGGCTATACGAGCAGTACTTC. Protein sequence: CASSYRDRGLYEQYF.

The rearrangement joins TRBV5-1 to TRBJ1-2; 8 bases line up with TRBD1. The CDR3 is 14 residues long. V lost 0 bases, J lost 6 bases, and 4 bases stayed unmatched. Per germline, CDR1 SGHRS and CDR2 YFSETQ. CDR3 sequence reads: CASSLGGQADGYTF. In DNA form, the CDR3 reads TGCGCCAGCAGCTTGGGGGGACAGGCAGATGGCTACACCTTC.

V and J are TRBV5-6 and TRBJ2-3; no firm D call. CDR1 and CDR2 from the germline V gene are SGHDT and YYEEEE. This CDR3 has 14 residues. The CDR3 loop is CASTANLEVDTQYF. DNA of the CDR3: TGTGCTTCCACAGCCAACCTCGAGGTAGATACGCAGTATTTT. The full variable domain, rest sourced from reference TRBV5-6 and TRBJ2-3, is DAGVTQSPTHLIKTRGQQVTLRCSPKSGHDTVSWYQQALGQGPQFIFQYYEEEERQRGNFPDRFSGHQFPNYSSELNVNALLLGDSALYLCASTANLEVDTQYFGPGTRLTVL.

The CDR3 is CASSLSDRVLADGYTF. The DNA for the CDR3 is TGTGCCAGCAGTTTATCGGACAGGGTATTAGCCGATGGCTACACCTTC. This rearrangement joins TRBV27 to TRBJ1-2; 8 positions agree with TRBD1. Germline assignment: CDR1 MNHEY and CDR2 SMNVEV (reference sequence). Trimming removed 0 bases from V and 6 bases from J; junction bases left unmatched: 9. There are 16 residues in the CDR3.

The chain uses TRBV7-6 and TRBJ1-3, with D unclear. CDR1 and CDR2 from the germline V gene are SGHVS and FNYEAQ. The CDR3 runs to 15 residues. V was clipped by 2 bases and J by 2 bases, with 10 bases between them. CDR3 DNA: TGTGCCAGCAGCTTACAACCGGACGCTGGAAACACCATATATTTT. This sequence encodes CASSLQPDAGNTIYF.

The chain recombines TRBV5-1 with TRBJ2-7; the D call may be TRBD1 or TRBD2 (6 bases each). V was cut by 1 base and J by 3 bases, with 14 bases left in between. Germline CDR1 is SGHRS and CDR2 is YFSETQ. CDR3 size: 15 residues. CDR3 loop: CASSLSSGGYYEQYF. The CDR3 DNA is TGCGCCAGCAGCTTGTCTTCCGGGGGCTACTACGAGCAGTACTTC. Variable domain in full (rest from reference TRBV5-1 and TRBJ2-7): KAGVTQTPRYLIKTRGQQVTLSCSPISGHRSVSWYQQTPGQGLQFLFEYFSETQRNKGNFPGRFSGRQFSNSRSEMNVSTLELGDSALYLCASSLSSGGYYEQYFGPGTRLTVT.

This clone was detected only a few times. The gene calls are TRBV15 and TRBJ1-1; D remains unclear. The CDR3 runs to 14 residues. With 0 bases removed from V and 1 base from J, the gap between germline ends came to 6 bases. The germline V gene has CDR1 LNHNV and CDR2 YYDKDF (reference sequence). The CDR3 coding sequence is TGTGCCACCAGCAGAGATCTGGGGAACACTGAAGCTTTCTTT. Protein product: CATSRDLGNTEAFF.

This rearrangement joins TRBV4-3 to TRBJ2-4; 10 positions match TRBD2. Germline CDR1 is LGHNA and CDR2 is YSLEER. The V and J ends lost 0 bases and 8 bases, in that order; junction bases with no gene match: 10. This CDR3 is built from 17 residues. Here the CDR3 reads CASSQDQVLAGADIQYF. The CDR3 DNA reads TGCGCCAGCAGCCAAGATCAGGTGCTAGCGGGGGCGGACATTCAGTACTTC.

J is TRBJ1-2 and V is TRBV15; D is unresolved. The germline gives CDR1 LNHNV, CDR2 YYDKDF (reference sequence). Trimming pared 4 bases from V and 8 bases from J, leaving 14 bases between. This CDR3 contains 13 residues. This CDR3 reads CATSTDNLYGYTF. The CDR3, as DNA: TGTGCCACCAGCACAGACAACTTGTACGGCTACACCTTC.

The chain is built from TRBV28 and TRBJ2-3, with D tentatively TRBD2 (5 bases). CDR1 is MDHEN and CDR2 is SYDVKM in the germline V gene. V was cut by 5 bases and J by 6 bases, with 9 bases left in between. The CDR3 contains 12 residues. This chain's CDR3 is CASSPGLDTQYF. The CDR3 DNA follows: TGTGCCAGCAGTCCCGGACTCGATACGCAGTATTTT.

The sample holds one count of this clone. The V and J genes are TRBV5-1 and TRBJ2-3, with no clear D. CDR1 SGHRS and CDR2 YFSETQ come from the germline V gene. The CDR3 is 14 amino acids. Trimming shortened V by 4 bases and J by 1 base, and 10 bases separated the two germline ends. The DNA for the CDR3 is TGCGCCAGCAGCCGTGAGTGGGGCACAGATACGCAGTATTTT. Protein: CASSREWGTDTQYF. Full variable domain (outside the CDR3, taken from reference TRBV5-1 and TRBJ2-3): KAGVTQTPRYLIKTRGQQVTLSCSPISGHRSVSWYQQTPGQGLQFLFEYFSETQRNKGNFPGRFSGRQFSNSRSEMNVSTLELGDSALYLCASSREWGTDTQYFGPGTRLTVL.